This record concerns one T cell receptor (beta chain) sequence. Per the original data handling: How many nucleated cells were present was estimated from reference gene primer amplification. Produced via immunoSEQ multiplex PCR; TCRdb's table is partial and in-frame only. D and trimming were read from the DNA, whereas the V and J calls and clone size are those reported in that table. The sample records about 480,000 clones, roughly 90% being singletons. Per germline, CDR1 LNHDA and CDR2 SQIVND (reference sequence). V was clipped by 6 bases and J by 10 bases; unmatched bases: 10. The CDR3 is 14 amino acids. For recovered donors of Cohort 3, there were two negative PCRs, clearance, or symptom resolution. The data were obtained in a study of blood T cell repertoires in COVID-19. Study background: Donors in the United States, Italy and Spain gave samples during acute or convalescent COVID-19.

This sequence originates from a middle-aged woman who had recovered from COVID-19. Sequencing input: PBMCs or T cells enriched from blood (not recorded which). J is TRBJ2-4 and V is TRBV19; 9 positions match TRBD1. CDR3 in amino acids: CASRPRDREYIQYF. The CDR3 region has the DNA TGTGCCAGTAGGCCCCGGGACAGGGAATATATTCAGTACTTC.